These 26 T cell receptor beta chains share one sample of origin, sequenced in a study of T cells after yellow fever vaccination. TCRdb re-called the 5' RACE reads through MiXCR, storing one row per CDR3 protein. The top ten hold approximately 16% of the sample, which has some 390,000 distinct CDR3 sequences, 6.2% seen once. Specimen: PBMCs, collected 5 days after the yellow fever booster vaccination. These receptors were taken from a man between 25 and 39 years old who received the YFV17D yellow fever vaccine.

This clonotype has just a few counts. The chain couples TRBV20-1 to TRBJ2-3; D tentatively reads TRBD1 or TRBD2 (5 bases each). Germline CDR1 reads DFQATT; CDR2 reads SNEGSKA (reference sequence). The CDR3 is 16 residues long. Trimming cost V 2 bases and J 0 bases, with 15 bases left between them. CDR3 sequence (DNA): TGCAGTGCTAGACCTGGGACGGCCGCTAGCACAGATACGCAGTATTTT. Residues: CSARPGTAASTDTQYF.

This clonotype was counted only a few times. The chain has TRBV18 and TRBJ2-1; D unclear. From germline, CDR1 is KGHSH and CDR2 LQKENI. This CDR3 contains 15 residues. V was trimmed by 3 bases and J by 8 bases, leaving 17 bases between them. The CDR3 sequence is CASSPPRPPLDEQFF. The CDR3 DNA reads as TGTGCCAGCTCACCGCCACGCCCCCCCTTGGATGAGCAGTTCTTC.

The CDR3 region is CASSDVPGVWGANTEAFF. CDR3 DNA: TGTGCCAGCAGCGATGTTCCGGGTGTTTGGGGTGCGAACACTGAAGCTTTCTTT. V usage is TRBV11-1 and J usage is TRBJ1-1, with D uncertain. Trimming took 5 bases from V and 1 from J, leaving 23 bases between them. Germline assignment: CDR1 SGHAT and CDR2 FQDESV (reference sequence). CDR3 size: 18 residues.

This clonotype was picked up many times. The J gene is TRBJ2-1, the V gene TRBV18; 7 bases map to TRBD1. The germline V gene encodes CDR1 KGHSH and CDR2 LQKENI. The CDR3 is 13 residues long. With 4 bases clipped from V and 6 bases from J, the junction kept 3 bases outside the gene matches. This CDR3 is CASSLDRINEQFF. Written as DNA, the CDR3 is TGTGCCAGCTCACTGGACAGGATCAATGAGCAGTTCTTC.

This clonotype was detected ten times or more. The gene calls are TRBV7-6 and TRBJ2-1; the match to TRBD1 covers 7 bases. The CDR3 sequence is 14 residues long. V lost 4 bases, J lost 6 bases, and 6 bases stayed unmatched. Germline CDR1 SGHVS, CDR2 FNYEAQ. The CDR3 sequence is CASSSQGVANEQFF. CDR3 DNA: TGTGCCAGCAGCTCCCAGGGGGTAGCCAATGAGCAGTTCTTC.

The genes are TRBV7-2 and TRBJ2-5, with no clear D. V was clipped by 1 base and J by 3 bases, with 9 bases between them. The germline V gene has CDR1 SGHTA and CDR2 FQGNSA. CDR3 length equals 14 residues. The CDR3: CASSLGLGKETQYF. The CDR3 DNA sequence: TGTGCCAGCAGCTTAGGATTGGGGAAAGAGACCCAGTACTTC.

This clonotype was seen a few times. J is TRBJ2-5 and V is TRBV6-2 or TRBV6-3; 7 bases agree with TRBD1. From germline, CDR1 is MNHEY and CDR2 SVGEGT. V was clipped by 6 bases and J by 2 bases; unmatched bases: 18. The CDR3 extends over 18 amino acids. The chain's CDR3 is CASSPPGQPWTGQETQYF. The CDR3 region has the DNA TGTGCCAGCAGCCCCCCGGGACAGCCCTGGACGGGGCAAGAGACCCAGTACTTC.

In its sample, this clonotype was seen a few times. The V gene is TRBV5-1, the J gene TRBJ2-7; 9 bases align to TRBD1. Trimming took 0 bases from V and 5 from J; bases not matched to a gene: 6. The V gene's germline CDR1 is SGHRS and CDR2 YFSETQ. This CDR3 is built from 15 residues. The CDR3 loop reads CASSLGTGAVDEQYF. CDR3 nucleotides: TGCGCCAGCAGCTTGGGGACAGGGGCAGTGGACGAGCAGTACTTC.

This rearrangement joins TRBV7-9 to TRBJ2-3; 9 bases fit TRBD2. V shed 3 bases and J 2 bases; nucleotides not matched to a gene: 6. The CDR3 has 16 amino acids. Germline loops: CDR1 SEHNR, CDR2 FQNEAQ (reference sequence). Here the CDR3 reads CASSLNLAGFTDTQYF. In nucleotides, the CDR3 is TGTGCCAGCAGCTTGAACCTAGCGGGATTCACAGATACGCAGTATTTT.

This clonotype was counted only a few times. The chain has TRBV5-4 and TRBJ2-2; 11 nucleotides match TRBD2. With 3 bases clipped from V and 2 bases from J, the junction kept 9 bases outside the gene matches. The CDR3 is 18 residues long. Germline CDR1 reads SGHNT; CDR2 reads YYREEE (reference sequence). CDR3 sequence reads: CASSSGTSGNLNTGELFF. The CDR3, as DNA: TGTGCCAGCAGCTCCGGGACTAGCGGAAATCTTAACACCGGGGAGCTGTTTTTT.

This clonotype was detected ten times or more. This chain joins TRBV6-5 and TRBJ2-1, with TRBD1 identical over 12 bases. The CDR3 runs 18 residues. Germline V gene data show CDR1 as MNHEY and CDR2 as SVGAGI. The V and J ends lost 7 bases and 2 bases, in that order; junction bases with no gene match: 12. The CDR3 DNA is TGTGCCAGCAATTCCTTTGGGACAGGGGGCGCGGCCTACAATGAGCAGTTCTTC. Encoded protein: CASNSFGTGGAAYNEQFF.

This clonotype was observed a few times. The chain employs TRBV7-9 and TRBJ2-7; TRBD1 is a possible D gene (6 bases). Between the trimmed V and J ends, which lost 5 bases and 7 bases, there was a span of 15 bases. CDR1 is SEHNR, CDR2 FQNEAQ, per germline (reference sequence). This CDR3 region has 13 residues. The CDR3 region is CASSNPGHPEQYF. The CDR3 bases are TGTGCCAGCAGCAATCCGGGACACCCGGAGCAGTACTTC.

This clonotype was recorded many times. The gene calls are TRBV6-5 and TRBJ2-1; TRBD1 might be the D (6 bases). Germline V lookup: CDR1 MNHEY, CDR2 SVGAGI. V lost 4 bases to trimming and J lost 4 bases, with 20 bases between them. The CDR3 covers 17 residues. The CDR3 spells CASSSLQGSLGYNEQFF. CDR3 nucleotide sequence: TGTGCCAGCAGTTCCCTCCAGGGGAGCTTGGGATACAATGAGCAGTTCTTC.

This clonotype was found many times. The chain combines TRBV9 with TRBJ2-5, with TRBD1 matching over 7 bases. Losses at the gene ends were 2 bases for V and 5 bases for J; bases not matched to a gene: 3. The germline gives CDR1 SGDLS, CDR2 YYNGEE. The CDR3 is made up of 13 amino acids. The CDR3 sequence is CASSVGTEETQYF. In nucleotides, the CDR3 is TGTGCCAGCAGCGTGGGGACAGAGGAGACCCAGTACTTC. The whole variable domain, filled in from reference TRBV9 and TRBJ2-5, reads DSGVTQTPKHLITATGQRVTLRCSPRSGDLSVYWYQQSLDQGLQFLIQYYNGEERAKGNILERFSAQQFPDLHSELNLSSLELGDSALYFCASSVGTEETQYFGPGTRLLVL.

This clonotype occurred many times. The genes are TRBV9 and TRBJ2-1; 11 bases fit TRBD2. The length of the CDR3 is 20 residues. V dropped 4 bases and J dropped 2; count of bases not matched to a gene: 17. Germline V CDR1 and CDR2: SGDLS, YYNGEE. Here the CDR3 reads CASSQRASSGRSVTYNEQFF. The CDR3 coding sequence is TGTGCCAGCAGCCAACGTGCGTCTAGCGGGAGGTCCGTAACCTACAATGAGCAGTTCTTC.

This clonotype was counted between two and nine times. CDR3 sequence reads: CSAISGDFRGYEQYF. CDR3 coding DNA: TGCAGTGCTATTTCGGGAGATTTTCGAGGCTACGAGCAGTACTTC. J is TRBJ2-7 and V is TRBV20-1; tentatively, D is TRBD2 (6 bases). Trimming removed 4 bases at V and 3 bases at J, with 19 bases between. The CDR3 contains 15 residues. The germline CDR1 and CDR2 sequences are DFQATT and SNEGSKA (reference sequence).

This clonotype was counted between two and nine times. The chain recombines TRBV20-1 with TRBJ1-6, with D perhaps matching TRBD1 (6 bases). CDR3 length: 15 residues. V dropped 3 bases and J dropped 7 bases, with 16 bases sitting between them. Germline loops: CDR1 DFQATT, CDR2 SNEGSKA (reference sequence). The CDR3 DNA reads as TGCAGTGCTAGGAACGGGGGGGCAGGGAATTCACCCCTCCACTTT. This codes for CSARNGGAGNSPLHF.

The table lists this clonotype with many counts. V and J are TRBV18 and TRBJ1-2; no clear D gene. Per germline, CDR1 KGHSH and CDR2 LQKENI. Trimming pared 6 bases from V and 3 bases from J, leaving 8 bases between. The CDR3 covers 12 residues. In DNA, the CDR3 is TGTGCCAGCTCCAATCGAGACTATGGCTACACCTTC. The encoded protein is CASSNRDYGYTF.

This clonotype was counted many times. This chain connects TRBV6-1 to TRBJ1-5; D might be TRBD1 (5 bases). The ends were cut back, 6 bases at V and 6 bases at J, with 18 bases in the middle. CDR1 and CDR2 (germline): MNHNS, SASEGT. There are 15 residues in the CDR3. The CDR3 bases are TGTGCCAGCAGAAGATCTGGGGGGAGCGCTCAGCCCCAGCATTTT. Translation: CASRRSGGSAQPQHF.

The V call is TRBV27, the J call TRBJ2-7, with 9 positions matching TRBD2. Losses at the gene ends were 5 bases for V and 5 bases for J; bases not matched to a gene: 7. This CDR3 has 14 residues. Germline CDR1 is MNHEY and CDR2 is SMNVEV (reference sequence). CDR3 coding DNA: TGTGCCAGCAGTCCAAGCGGGAGGATTCACGAGCAGTACTTC. This gives the protein CASSPSGRIHEQYF.

This clonotype was found many times. The J gene is TRBJ2-1, the V gene TRBV5-1; 8 nucleotides agree with TRBD2. The CDR3 covers 15 residues. V was clipped by 2 bases and J by 4 bases; unmatched bases: 5. Per the germline V gene, CDR1 is SGHRS and CDR2 is YFSETQ. For the CDR3, the DNA is TGCGCCAGCAGCTTTCGGGAGGGCCGTTACAATGAGCAGTTCTTC. It translates to CASSFREGRYNEQFF.

The V gene is TRBV20-1, the J gene TRBJ1-1; TRBD1 is a possible D gene (5 bases). The germline V and J ends were trimmed by 3 bases and 4 bases, with 15 bases remaining between them. The CDR3 length is 14 residues. Per the germline V gene, CDR1 is DFQATT and CDR2 is SNEGSKA (reference sequence). Here the CDR3 reads CSARGTGSGTEAFF. Here the CDR3 DNA reads TGCAGTGCTAGGGGGACTGGGAGTGGCACTGAAGCTTTCTTT.

This rearrangement joins TRBV12-3 or TRBV12-4 to TRBJ1-5; D call uncertain. This CDR3 has 14 residues. The V and J ends lost 10 bases and 4 bases respectively, with 17 bases between them. The CDR3, as DNA: TGTGCCAACGATAAGGGATGGGCAAATCAGCCCCAGCATTTT. Translation: CANDKGWANQPQHF.

This clonotype was detected only a few times. This chain uses TRBV3-1 with TRBJ1-5; no reliable D call. The CDR3 runs 13 residues. Germline V lookup: CDR1 LGHDT, CDR2 YNNKEL (reference sequence). V lost 1 base to trimming and J lost 6 bases, with 7 bases between them. The CDR3 bases are TGTGCCAGCAGCCAAGCCGGATCTCAGCCCCAGCATTTT. It specifies CASSQAGSQPQHF.

V usage is TRBV30 and J usage is TRBJ2-2; 7 bases match TRBD1. The CDR3 extends over 17 amino acids. CDR1 is GTSNPN, CDR2 SVGIG, per germline (reference sequence). Unmatched junction bases numbered 12, after V lost 5 bases and J lost 0 bases. CDR3 sequence (DNA): TGTGCCTGGGCCCGGGGACAGCTCAACACGAACACCGGGGAGCTGTTTTTT. Protein product: CAWARGQLNTNTGELFF.

This sequence joins TRBV7-8 and TRBJ2-5, with unresolved D. The ends were cut back, 1 base at V and 5 bases at J, with 11 bases in the middle. The CDR3 loop spans 14 amino acids. The germline CDR1 and CDR2 sequences are SGHVS and FQNEAQ. In DNA, the CDR3 is TGTGCCAGCAGCTTAGGGTTCCGCACGGAGACCCAGTACTTC. Protein product: CASSLGFRTETQYF.